A single sample is the source of the 30 T cell receptor beta chains below, sequenced in a study of Graves' ophthalmopathy and Graves' hyperthyroidism. TCR beta CDR3 amplification used RNA transcripts. In the first round, RT-PCR was carried out with HTBI primers, and a multiplex PCR formed the second round. TCRdb reprocessed the multiplex PCR reads with MiXCR, giving one entry per CDR3 protein. The table has 900,000 to 1,200,000 distinct CDR3 sequences, 36% seen once; the top ten hold around 10%. Sequences were obtained from peripheral blood or thyroid tissue (not recorded which). The receptors were gathered from an adult man with Graves' hyperthyroidism.

This clonotype was detected a few times. The chain uses TRBV5-8 and TRBJ1-4, with a weak D call TRBD1 (6 bases). The CDR3 has 15 residues. V lost 5 bases to trimming and J lost 2 bases, with 13 bases between them. Germline V gene sequence: CDR1 SGHTS, CDR2 YDEGEE. CDR3 amino acids: CASRETGRTNEKLFF. The CDR3 DNA reads TGTGCCAGCAGGGAAACAGGGCGGACTAATGAAAAACTGTTTTTT. Complete variable domain (other parts from reference TRBV5-8 and TRBJ1-4): EAGVTQSPTHLIKTRGQQATLRCSPISGHTSVYWYQQALGLGLQFLLWYDEGEERNRGNFPPRFSGRQFPNYSSELNVNALELEDSALYLCASRETGRTNEKLFFGSGTQLSVL.

This clonotype was recorded many times. This chain links TRBV12-3 or TRBV12-4 with TRBJ1-5, with D possibly matching TRBD1 (6 bases). CDR3 length: 13 amino acids. Trimming stripped 4 bases from V and 7 bases from J, with 11 bases between. The CDR3, as DNA: TGTGCCAGCAGTTCGGGGGGCGGGCAGCCCCAGCATTTT. It translates to CASSSGGGQPQHF.

This clonotype was detected ten times or more. The chain carries TRBV6-5 and TRBJ1-5; D is perhaps TRBD1 (5 bases). Germline values: CDR1 MNHEY, CDR2 SVGAGI. This CDR3 is built from 14 residues. V was clipped by 6 bases and J by 1 base, with 10 bases between them. The CDR3 sequence: CASRKGPSNQPQHF. Written as DNA, the CDR3 is TGTGCCAGCAGGAAGGGACCGAGCAATCAGCCCCAGCATTTT.

Remarks on this clonotype: An end of the junction does not agree with germline; a read error may underlie this. The J gene is TRBJ2-6, the V gene TRBV29-1, with no clear D. Germline V gene sequence: CDR1 SQVTM, CDR2 ANQGSEA. The CDR3 is 14 residues long. This CDR3 is CNVNLGLGANVLTF. The CDR3 DNA sequence: TGCAACGTTAATTTAGGGCTTGGGGCCAACGTCCTGACTTTC. Full variable domain (outside the CDR3, taken from reference TRBV29-1 and TRBJ2-6): SAVISQKPSRDICQRGTSLTIQCQVDSQVTMMFWYRQQPGQSLTLIATANQGSEATYESGFVIDKFPISRPNLTFSTLTVSNMSPEDSSIYLCNVNLGLGANVLTFGAGSRLTVL.

About this clonotype itself: A much larger clone is a single base away; this may be a read error. The chain is built from TRBV2 and TRBJ1-3; tentatively, D is TRBD1 (6 bases). Per germline, CDR1 SNHLY and CDR2 FYNNEI. This CDR3 is 15 amino acids long. The CDR3 coding sequence is TGTGCCAGCAGAGATAGGACAGATGGAAGAAACATCATATATTTT. Translating it yields CASRDRTDGRNIIYF. Filled out from reference TRBV2 and TRBJ1-3, the complete variable domain reads EPEVTQTPSHQVTQMGQEVILRCVPISNHLYFYWYRQILGQKVEFLVSFYNNEISEKSEIFDDQFSVERPDGSNFTLKIRSTKLEDSAMYFCASRDRTDGRNIIYFGEGSWLTVV.

This clonotype was observed many times. The chain employs TRBV7-9 and TRBJ2-5; 13 bases map to TRBD2. This CDR3 contains 17 residues. In germline, CDR1 is SEHNR, CDR2 FQNEAQ (reference sequence). J gave up 1 base and V 5 bases, and 7 bases lay outside the gene matches. CDR3 sequence reads: CASSPLGLAGTQETQYF. For the CDR3, the DNA is TGTGCCAGCAGCCCGCTGGGACTAGCGGGAACCCAAGAGACCCAGTACTTC.

This clonotype was picked up many times. The chain uses TRBV2 and TRBJ1-4; 7 bases fit TRBD1. The CDR3 has 12 amino acids. The germline V gene encodes CDR1 SNHLY and CDR2 FYNNEI. V lost 6 bases, J lost 6 bases, and 1 base stayed unmatched. Here the CDR3 reads CASRDRDEKLFF. In DNA, the CDR3 is TGTGCCAGCAGAGACAGGGATGAAAAACTGTTTTTT.

The sample holds many counts of this clonotype. The chain carries TRBV4-2 and TRBJ1-2; perhaps TRBD1 as D (5 bases). Germline CDR1 is LGHNA and CDR2 is YNFKEQ. This CDR3 spans 13 amino acids. Between the trimmed V and J ends, which lost 8 bases and 8 bases, there was a span of 18 bases. CDR3 sequence (DNA): TGTGCCAGCTCCTTGTCCGACGGGGACGGCTACACCTTC. Protein sequence: CASSLSDGDGYTF.

This sequence joins TRBV2 and TRBJ2-2; 16 nucleotides match TRBD2. Losses at the gene ends were 6 bases for V and 6 bases for J; bases not matched to a gene: 4. The CDR3 loop spans 16 amino acids. Germline values: CDR1 SNHLY, CDR2 FYNNEI. CDR3 sequence (DNA): TGTGCCAGCAGAAAGGGACTAGCGGGAGGGCCCGGGGAGCTGTTTTTT. This translates into CASRKGLAGGPGELFF.

The chain employs TRBV7-2 and TRBJ2-5, with TRBD2 matching 11 bases. J was trimmed by 5 bases and V by 3 bases; bases with no gene match: 11. Germline-derived CDR1 and CDR2 are SGHTA and FQGNSA. The CDR3 length is 17 residues. The CDR3 protein is CASSFGLAGRPIETQYF. The CDR3 coding sequence is TGTGCCAGCAGCTTCGGACTAGCGGGCCGTCCCATCGAGACCCAGTACTTC.

The chain has TRBV18 and TRBJ1-1; D ambiguous. This CDR3 region has 15 residues. V shed 3 bases and J shed 3 bases, with 14 bases lying between them. Germline V gene data show CDR1 as KGHSH and CDR2 as LQKENI. The CDR3 DNA reads TGTGCCAGCTCACCGAGGGCTACGCGGGACACTGAAGCTTTCTTT. Translation: CASSPRATRDTEAFF.

The gene calls are TRBV7-2 and TRBJ1-4; 10 nucleotides agree with TRBD1. The CDR3 consists of 15 residues. The trim removed 6 bases at V and 5 bases at J, leaving 6 bases unmatched. Germline V gene lookup returns CDR1 SGHTA and CDR2 FQGNSA. The DNA for the CDR3 is TGTGCCAGCAGGTCCGACAGGGGGCGGAATGAAAAACTGTTTTTT. Its protein is CASRSDRGRNEKLFF.

Comments on this clonotype: A read error may be the cause here, since a much bigger clone is one base away. V usage is TRBV20-1 and J usage is TRBJ2-7; possible D gene TRBD2, 5 bases. This CDR3 has 12 amino acids. Germline assignment: CDR1 DFQATT and CDR2 SNEGSKA (reference sequence). V was clipped by 3 bases and J by 7 bases, with 13 bases between them. The CDR3 region has the DNA TGCAGTGCTAGTCCAGGACTCGAAGAGCAGTACTTC. Translating it yields CSASPGLEEQYF.

This clonotype has a handful of counts. This chain connects TRBV5-5 to TRBJ2-5; tentative D call: TRBD1 (6 bases). V was trimmed by 3 bases and J by 1 base, leaving 7 bases between them. This CDR3 is built from 13 residues. Germline V gene lookup returns CDR1 SGHKS and CDR2 YYEKEE (reference sequence). The DNA for the CDR3 is TGTGCCAGCAGCTGGGACATCCAAGAGACCCAGTACTTC. Protein product: CASSWDIQETQYF.

Ten or more counts support this clonotype. The CDR3 DNA is TGTGCCAGCAGCCCGGGGATCAACCAAGAGACCCAGTACTTC. Amino acid sequence: CASSPGINQETQYF. This chain connects TRBV5-6 to TRBJ2-5, with a possible D match to TRBD2 (5 bases). The length of the CDR3 is 14 residues. Germline V gene lookup returns CDR1 SGHDT and CDR2 YYEEEE. Deletions cut 4 bases from V and 0 bases from J, with 10 bases between.

Points on this clonotype: One end of the junction fails to match germline, which may point to a read error. This sequence joins TRBV29-1 and TRBJ1-3, with D unresolved. The germline gives CDR1 SQVTM, CDR2 ANQGSEA. The CDR3 has 13 residues. The CDR3 spells CSVEGSAGNTIYF. CDR3 DNA sequence: TGCAGCGTGGAAGGGAGCGCTGGAAACACCATATATTTT.

This clonotype appeared many times. This CDR3 reads CASSSNRTNKKWMNTEAFF. CDR3 DNA sequence: TGTGCCAGCAGTTCTAACAGGACTAACAAAAAATGGATGAACACTGAAGCTTTCTTT. The V call is TRBV6-5, the J call TRBJ1-1, with D perhaps matching TRBD1 (5 bases). The V and J ends lost 4 bases and 0 bases respectively, with 24 bases between them. The CDR3 loop spans 19 amino acids. The germline gives CDR1 MNHEY, CDR2 SVGAGI.

V is TRBV20-1 and J is TRBJ2-5; TRBD2 might be the D (6 bases). The CDR3 is made up of 14 amino acids. Germline values: CDR1 DFQATT, CDR2 SNEGSKA (reference sequence). V was pared by 5 bases and J by 4 bases, with 17 bases between. The CDR3 loop is CSAVSGMMAETQYF. The CDR3 DNA reads as TGCAGTGCTGTTAGCGGTATGATGGCAGAGACCCAGTACTTC.

The CDR3 reads CSQDRLASYEQYF. CDR3 coding DNA: TGCAGCCAAGATCGACTAGCGAGCTACGAGCAGTACTTC. The chain links TRBV29-1 to TRBJ2-7, with 8 bases matching TRBD2. V was clipped by 8 bases and J by 3 bases; unmatched bases: 9. In germline, CDR1 is SQVTM, CDR2 ANQGSEA. The length of the CDR3 is 13 residues.

The chain joins TRBV10-3 to TRBJ1-2; D is perhaps TRBD1 (6 bases). CDR3 length equals 13 residues. Trimming shortened V by 10 bases and J by 8 bases, and 20 bases separated the two germline ends. Germline loops: CDR1 ENHRY, CDR2 SYGVKD. CDR3 sequence reads: CASVDGQFGGYTF. CDR3 sequence (DNA): TGTGCCAGCGTGGACGGACAGTTTGGGGGCTACACCTTC.

Of note for this clonotype: A much larger clone lies a single base off, so this may be a read error. V gene TRBV10-3 combines with J gene TRBJ1-2; maybe TRBD1 (5 bases). There are 13 residues in the CDR3. The germline gives CDR1 ENHRY, CDR2 SYGVKD. DNA of the CDR3: TGTGCCATCCGGGGGGGGGTGGGGTATGGCCACACCTTC. Encoded protein: CAIRGGVGYGHTF.

This clonotype has a handful of counts. A read error may be the cause here, since a much bigger clone is one base away. The chain couples TRBV20-1 to TRBJ2-7; tentative D call: TRBD2 (5 bases). V was trimmed by 3 bases and J by 3 bases, leaving 15 bases between them. Germline V gives CDR1 DFQATT, CDR2 SNEGSKA (reference sequence). CDR3 length: 14 amino acids. This CDR3 is CSASSLTGSYEQYF. The CDR3 DNA is TGCAGTGCTAGTTCTCTAACGGGGAGCTACGAGCAGTACTTC.

This clonotype was counted between two and nine times. In nucleotides, the CDR3 is TGTGCCAGCACGAGGGGGCGCGGAGAGACCCAGTACTTC. It is translated as CASTRGRGETQYF. This rearrangement joins TRBV2 to TRBJ2-5; TRBD1 matches at 7 bases. Germline CDR1 reads SNHLY; CDR2 reads FYNNEI. The V gene end was trimmed by 7 bases and the J gene end by 4 bases; junction bases not matched to a gene: 6. This CDR3 contains 13 residues.

This clonotype was recorded a few times. The V call is TRBV25-1, the J call TRBJ1-4; D not resolved. Trimming removed 3 bases from V and 10 bases from J, with 6 bases in between. The CDR3 is made up of 11 amino acids. CDR1 and CDR2 from the germline V gene are MGHDK and SYGVNS. The CDR3 region is CASSERGKLFF. The CDR3 coding sequence is TGTGCCAGCAGTGAGCGGGGAAAACTGTTTTTT.

In this sample, this clonotype turned up a few times. J is TRBJ1-1 and V is TRBV6-6; no clear D gene. The CDR3 loop spans 13 amino acids. V lost 8 bases and J lost 6, with 16 bases in between. The V gene's germline CDR1 is MNHNY and CDR2 SVGAGI (reference sequence). The CDR3 here is CASGLGGSAEAFF. The CDR3 bases are TGTGCCAGCGGCCTGGGTGGGTCCGCTGAAGCTTTCTTT.

This clonotype was picked up many times. The rearrangement links TRBV7-8 to TRBJ1-2; TRBD1 aligns across 10 bases. The V gene end was trimmed by 3 bases and the J gene end by 4 bases; junction bases not matched to a gene: 5. The CDR3 contains 15 residues. The germline CDR1 and CDR2 sequences are SGHVS and FQNEAQ. The CDR3 nucleotides are TGTGCCAGCAGCTTCTCGACAGGGGGCAGCTATGGCTACACCTTC. Translation gives CASSFSTGGSYGYTF.

A remark on this clonotype: A read error may explain this, as a much larger clone is one base away. The V call is TRBV5-4, the J call TRBJ2-6; the D gene is possibly TRBD1 (6 bases). CDR3 length: 13 amino acids. The germline CDR1 and CDR2 sequences are SGHNT and YYREEE (reference sequence). Trimming removed 5 bases from V and 8 bases from J, with 11 bases in between. CDR3 residues: CASSSQGTNVLTF. The CDR3 DNA reads as TGTGCCAGCAGTTCCCAGGGGACCAACGTCCTGACTTTC.

The chain joins TRBV7-8 to TRBJ2-6; D is possibly TRBD1 (5 bases). The CDR3 contains 16 residues. Trimming shortened V by 5 bases and J by 2 bases, and 13 bases separated the two germline ends. Germline V gene sequence: CDR1 SGHVS, CDR2 FQNEAQ. CDR3 in amino acids: CASSVYRIPGANVLTF. In DNA, the CDR3 is TGTGCCAGCAGCGTCTACAGGATTCCTGGGGCCAACGTCCTGACTTTC.

The V call is TRBV5-4, the J call TRBJ2-5, with 10 bases aligning to TRBD2. V lost 0 bases to trimming and J lost 3 bases; unmatched junction nucleotides: 11. This CDR3 contains 18 residues. The V gene's germline CDR1 is SGHNT and CDR2 YYREEE (reference sequence). The CDR3 sequence: CASSLGGSGRMGEETQYF. DNA of the CDR3: TGTGCCAGCAGCTTGGGGGGTAGCGGGAGGATGGGCGAAGAGACCCAGTACTTC. The entire variable domain, with the rest obtained from reference TRBV5-4 and TRBJ2-5, is as follows: ETGVTQSPTHLIKTRGQQVTLRCSSQSGHNTVSWYQQALGQGPQFIFQYYREEENGRGNFPPRFSGLQFPNYSSELNVNALELDDSALYLCASSLGGSGRMGEETQYFGPGTRLLVL.

This clonotype was counted many times. The CDR3 DNA sequence: TGTGCCATCAGAGTGACCGGGGCTAACTATGGCTACACCTTC. Its protein product is CAIRVTGANYGYTF. The V gene is TRBV10-3, the J gene TRBJ1-2; unclear D gene. The CDR3 is 14 amino acids. CDR1 and CDR2 from the germline V gene are ENHRY and SYGVKD. Deletions cut 6 bases from V and 0 bases from J, with 11 bases between.